Each of the 6 T cell receptor beta chains below was sequenced from the same sample in a study of cytotoxic CD8 clonotypes in ibrutinib-treated CLL (dated by TCRdb to the early 2020s). To prepare the library, the immunoSEQ multiplex PCR assay was applied. Not all clones reach the TCRdb copy of this immuneACCESS table, which keeps in-frame sequences only. Checked studies attribute under half of the gap to unresolved V genes and leave the rest unexplained. This sample gives 53,000 or so clones in total; about 54% of them show up just once. The ten largest clones capture 20% to 30% of the sample. Explained via the paper, the time point label denotes: progressive disease on ibrutinib. The source material was PBMCs, sampled at disease progression, from a patient treated with ibrutinib. The receptors stem from a human donor with chronic lymphocytic leukemia.

This rearrangement joins TRBV28 to TRBJ1-3; tentatively, D is TRBD1 (6 bases). Trimming cost V 6 bases and J 4 bases, with 19 bases left between them. The CDR3 totals 16 residues. Germline CDR1 and CDR2: MDHEN and SYDVKM. The CDR3 coding sequence is TGTGCCAGCAGCCCCCTGGCAGGGGTCGTAGGAAACACCATATATTTT. Translating gives CASSPLAGVVGNTIYF. Complete variable domain (other parts from reference TRBV28 and TRBJ1-3): DVKVTQSSRYLVKRTGEKVFLECVQDMDHENMFWYRQDPGLGLRLIYFSYDVKMKEKGDIPEGYSVSREKKERFSLILESASTNQTSMYLCASSPLAGVVGNTIYFGEGSWLTVV.

The rearrangement joins TRBV30 to TRBJ2-7, with D possibly being TRBD2 (5 bases). V dropped 2 bases and J dropped 1 base, with 9 bases sitting between them. Per the germline V gene, CDR1 is GTSNPN and CDR2 is SVGIG (reference sequence). The CDR3 totals 13 residues. CDR3 sequence reads: CAWSFGVSYEQYF. The CDR3 coding sequence is TGTGCCTGGAGTTTCGGGGTTTCCTACGAGCAGTACTTC.

This clone was counted a single time. V gene TRBV28 combines with J gene TRBJ1-3; D is possibly TRBD1 (5 bases). With 4 bases removed from V and 1 base from J, the gap between germline ends came to 14 bases. This CDR3 is built from 16 residues. Germline V gene sequence: CDR1 MDHEN, CDR2 SYDVKM. The CDR3 sequence: CASSWGLEWSGNTIYF. In DNA form, the CDR3 reads TGTGCCAGCAGTTGGGGGTTGGAGTGGTCTGGAAACACCATATATTTT. Full variable domain (outside the CDR3, taken from reference TRBV28 and TRBJ1-3): DVKVTQSSRYLVKRTGEKVFLECVQDMDHENMFWYRQDPGLGLRLIYFSYDVKMKEKGDIPEGYSVSREKKERFSLILESASTNQTSMYLCASSWGLEWSGNTIYFGEGSWLTVV.

The chain employs TRBV7-2 and TRBJ1-1, with 10 bases fitting TRBD1. Germline lookup yields CDR1 SGHTA and CDR2 FQGNSA. V trimming: 9 bases; J trimming: 4 bases; junction bases outside the gene matches: 8. The CDR3 runs to 14 residues. The CDR3 sequence: CASPSTGGVTEAFF. The CDR3 DNA reads TGTGCCAGTCCTTCGACAGGGGGCGTCACTGAAGCTTTCTTT.

This clone was seen a few times. This chain links TRBV6-6 with TRBJ1-3, with TRBD1 as a possible D gene (5 bases). Trimming stripped 8 bases from V and 0 bases from J, with 11 bases between. CDR1 is MNHNY, CDR2 SVGAGI, per germline (reference sequence). The CDR3 is 14 amino acids. In DNA form, the CDR3 reads TGTGCCAGCCAGGGTCTCGACTCTGGAAACACCATATATTTT. It encodes CASQGLDSGNTIYF.

The chain recombines TRBV27 with TRBJ2-1; 9 positions agree with TRBD1. Germline lookup yields CDR1 MNHEY and CDR2 SMNVEV (reference sequence). V lost 8 bases, J lost 5 bases, and 10 bases stayed unmatched. There are 15 residues in the CDR3. CDR3 nucleotide sequence: TGTGCCAGCGCCCCACGGACAGGGGCAAACAATGAGCAGTTCTTC. Its protein product is CASAPRTGANNEQFF.